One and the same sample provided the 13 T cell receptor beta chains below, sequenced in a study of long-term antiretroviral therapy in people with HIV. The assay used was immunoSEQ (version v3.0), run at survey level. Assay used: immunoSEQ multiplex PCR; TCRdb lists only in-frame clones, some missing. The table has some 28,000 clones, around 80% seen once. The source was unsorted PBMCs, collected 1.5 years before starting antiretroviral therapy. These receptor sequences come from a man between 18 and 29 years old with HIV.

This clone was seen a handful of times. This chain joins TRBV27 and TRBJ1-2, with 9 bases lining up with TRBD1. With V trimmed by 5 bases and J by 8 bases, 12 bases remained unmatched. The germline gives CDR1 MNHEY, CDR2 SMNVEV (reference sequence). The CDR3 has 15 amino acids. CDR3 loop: CASSVRQGGTLGYTF. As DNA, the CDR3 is TGTGCCAGCAGTGTTCGACAGGGGGGCACCTTGGGCTACACCTTC.

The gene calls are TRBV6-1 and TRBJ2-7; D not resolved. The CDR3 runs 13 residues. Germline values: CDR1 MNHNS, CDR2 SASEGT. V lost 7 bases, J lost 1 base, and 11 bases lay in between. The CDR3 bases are TGTGCCAGCACTTTACACCCATCCTACGAGCAGTACTTC. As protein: CASTLHPSYEQYF.

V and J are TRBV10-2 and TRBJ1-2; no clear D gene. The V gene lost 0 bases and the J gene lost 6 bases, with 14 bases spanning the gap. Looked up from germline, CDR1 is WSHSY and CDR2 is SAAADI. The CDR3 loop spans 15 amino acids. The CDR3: CASSESNLPGDGYTF. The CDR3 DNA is TGCGCCAGCAGTGAGTCGAATTTGCCAGGCGATGGCTACACCTTC.

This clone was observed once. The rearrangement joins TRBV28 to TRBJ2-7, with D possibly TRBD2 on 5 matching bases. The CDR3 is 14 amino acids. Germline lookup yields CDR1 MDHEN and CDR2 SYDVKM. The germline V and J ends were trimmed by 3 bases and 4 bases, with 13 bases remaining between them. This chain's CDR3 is CASSFGVVGYEQYF. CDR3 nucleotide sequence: TGTGCCAGCAGTTTCGGGGTCGTCGGGTACGAGCAGTACTTC.

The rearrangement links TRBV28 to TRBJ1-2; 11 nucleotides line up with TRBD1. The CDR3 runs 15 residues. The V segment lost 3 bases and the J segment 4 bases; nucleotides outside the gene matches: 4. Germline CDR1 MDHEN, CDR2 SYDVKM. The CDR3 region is CASSFRTGGIYGYTF. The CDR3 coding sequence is TGTGCCAGCAGTTTTCGGACAGGGGGCATCTATGGCTACACCTTC.

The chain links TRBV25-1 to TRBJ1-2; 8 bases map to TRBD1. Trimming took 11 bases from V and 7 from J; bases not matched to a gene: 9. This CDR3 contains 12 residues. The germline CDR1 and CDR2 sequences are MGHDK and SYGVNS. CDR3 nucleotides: TGTGCCGCCGGGCAGGGGGCGAGTGGCTACACCTTC. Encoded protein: CAAGQGASGYTF.

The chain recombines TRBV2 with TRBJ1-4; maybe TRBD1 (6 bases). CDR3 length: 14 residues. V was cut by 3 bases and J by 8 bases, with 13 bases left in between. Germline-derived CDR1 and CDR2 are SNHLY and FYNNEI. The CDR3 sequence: CASSEGGAGEKLFF. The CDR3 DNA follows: TGTGCCAGCAGTGAGGGGGGGGCAGGGGAAAAACTGTTTTTT. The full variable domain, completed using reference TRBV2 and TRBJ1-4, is EPEVTQTPSHQVTQMGQEVILRCVPISNHLYFYWYRQILGQKVEFLVSFYNNEISEKSEIFDDQFSVERPDGSNFTLKIRSTKLEDSAMYFCASSEGGAGEKLFFGSGTQLSVL.

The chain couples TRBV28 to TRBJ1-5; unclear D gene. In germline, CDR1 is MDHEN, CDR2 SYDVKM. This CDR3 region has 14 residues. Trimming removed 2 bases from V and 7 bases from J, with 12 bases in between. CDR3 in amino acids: CASSLASTDQPQHF. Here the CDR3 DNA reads TGTGCCAGCAGTTTAGCGTCTACGGACCAGCCCCAGCATTTT.

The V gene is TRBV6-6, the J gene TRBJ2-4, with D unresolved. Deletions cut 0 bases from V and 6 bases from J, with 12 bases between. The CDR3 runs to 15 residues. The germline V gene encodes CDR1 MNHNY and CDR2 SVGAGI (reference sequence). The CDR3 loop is CASSYSDATPNIQYF. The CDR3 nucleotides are TGTGCCAGCAGTTACTCCGACGCAACGCCAAACATTCAGTACTTC.

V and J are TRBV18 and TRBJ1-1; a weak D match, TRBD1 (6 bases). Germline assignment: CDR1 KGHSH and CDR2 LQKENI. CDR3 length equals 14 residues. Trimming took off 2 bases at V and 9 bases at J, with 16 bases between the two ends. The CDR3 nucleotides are TGTGCCAGCTCACCAGAAGGGGGATTGGTTAAAGCTTTCTTT. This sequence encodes CASSPEGGLVKAFF. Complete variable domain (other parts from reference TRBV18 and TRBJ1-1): NAGVMQNPRHLVRRRGQEARLRCSPMKGHSHVYWYRQLPEEGLKFMVYLQKENIIDESGMPKERFSAEFPKEGPSILRIQQVVRGDSAAYFCASSPEGGLVKAFFGQGTRLTVV.

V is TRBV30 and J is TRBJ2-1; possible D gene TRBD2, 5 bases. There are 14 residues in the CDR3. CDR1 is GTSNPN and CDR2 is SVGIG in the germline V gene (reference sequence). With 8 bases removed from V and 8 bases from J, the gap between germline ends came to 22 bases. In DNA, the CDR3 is TGTGCCGCGGGCGCCCGCCCCGCGTATGATGAGCAGTTCTTC. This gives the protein CAAGARPAYDEQFF.

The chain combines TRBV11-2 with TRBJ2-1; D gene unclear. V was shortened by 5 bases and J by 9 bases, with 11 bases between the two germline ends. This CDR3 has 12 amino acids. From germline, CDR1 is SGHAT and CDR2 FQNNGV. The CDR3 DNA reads TGTGCCAGCAGCCCTCCTGCGGCTGAGCAGTTCTTC. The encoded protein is CASSPPAAEQFF.

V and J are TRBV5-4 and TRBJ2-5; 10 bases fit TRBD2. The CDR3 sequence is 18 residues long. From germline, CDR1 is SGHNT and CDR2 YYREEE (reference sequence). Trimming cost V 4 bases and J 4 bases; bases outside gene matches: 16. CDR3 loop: CASSTGGVAGGPSETQYF. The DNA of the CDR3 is TGTGCCAGCAGCACGGGGGGGGTAGCGGGAGGACCCTCAGAGACCCAGTACTTC.